This is a list of T cell receptor beta chains from one sample in a study of Ad26.COV2.S vaccination and SARS-CoV-2 variants. Method: immunoSEQ multiplex PCR; TCRdb's copy keeps in-frame clones and lacks some. The table lists around 300,000 clones, roughly 90% of them singletons. Source: peripheral blood, taken in a trial of Ad26.COV2.S vaccine versus placebo. All receptors come from a person aged 18-60 years who received the Ad26.COV2.S COVID-19 vaccine or a placebo. The CDR3 runs from the conserved cysteine through the conserved F or W. The order of the fields is CDR3 protein, CDR3 DNA, D gene, CDR3 length, V gene, J gene, clone size. D genes are given only for firm matches. Clone size is stated in some rows and not others, as once, few, many or a class when expanded.

CDR3 protein: CASSLRLENTGELFF
CDR3 DNA: TGCGCCAGCAGCTTGAGGCTAGAAAACACCGGGGAGCTGTTTTTT
D gene: NA
CDR3 length: 15
V gene: TRBV5-1
J gene: TRBJ2-2
clone size: NA

CDR3 protein: CASSFVRNTEAFF
CDR3 DNA: TGTGCCAGCAGTTTCGTCCGGAACACTGAAGCTTTCTTT
D gene: NA
CDR3 length: 13
V gene: TRBV28
J gene: TRBJ1-1
clone size: NA

CDR3 protein: CASSSGRPGRSAYGYTF
CDR3 DNA: TGTGCCAGCAGCTCCGGACGACCGGGACGGTCTGCCTATGGCTACACCTTC
D gene: NA
CDR3 length: 17
V gene: TRBV7-2
J gene: TRBJ1-2
clone size: NA

CDR3 protein: CASSYSKQQISGYTF
CDR3 DNA: TGTGCCAGCAGTTACTCGAAACAGCAAATTTCTGGCTACACCTTC
D gene: NA
CDR3 length: 15
V gene: TRBV6-2/TRBV6-3
J gene: TRBJ1-2
clone size: NA

CDR3 protein: CASSPRTSYGYTF
CDR3 DNA: TGTGCCAGCAGCCCCAGGACAAGCTATGGCTACACCTTC
D gene: NA
CDR3 length: 13
V gene: TRBV3-1/TRBV3-2
J gene: TRBJ1-2
clone size: NA

CDR3 protein: CASSLDGGVIQETQYF
CDR3 DNA: TGCGCCAGCAGCTTGGATGGGGGGGTGATCCAAGAGACCCAGTACTTC
D gene: TRBD2
CDR3 length: 16
V gene: TRBV5-1
J gene: TRBJ2-5
clone size: NA

CDR3 protein: CASSLGSPGGIIVYGYTF
CDR3 DNA: TGTGCCAGCAGCTTGGGGTCGCCGGGGGGTATCATTGTCTATGGCTACACCTTC
D gene: NA
CDR3 length: 18
V gene: TRBV5-6
J gene: TRBJ1-2
clone size: NA

CDR3 protein: CASSLVPSGNWDEQFF
CDR3 DNA: TGTGCCAGCAGCTTAGTTCCTAGCGGGAATTGGGATGAGCAGTTCTTC
D gene: TRBD2
CDR3 length: 16
V gene: TRBV7-8
J gene: TRBJ2-1
clone size: NA

CDR3 protein: CASGRGVYEQYF
CDR3 DNA: TGTGCTAGTGGCAGGGGGGTCTACGAGCAGTACTTC
D gene: NA
CDR3 length: 12
V gene: TRBV12-5
J gene: TRBJ2-7
clone size: NA

CDR3 protein: CASSPTNWLNYEQYF
CDR3 DNA: TGCGCCAGCAGCCCCACCAACTGGTTAAACTACGAGCAGTACTTC
D gene: NA
CDR3 length: 15
V gene: TRBV4-3
J gene: TRBJ2-7
clone size: NA

CDR3 protein: CASSQPYRGQGNTIYF
CDR3 DNA: TGCGCCAGCAGCCAACCCTACAGGGGGCAAGGAAACACCATATATTTT
D gene: TRBD1
CDR3 length: 16
V gene: TRBV4-1
J gene: TRBJ1-3
clone size: NA

CDR3 protein: CASSYARGDGYTF
CDR3 DNA: TGTGCCAGCAGTTACGCCCGGGGGGATGGCTACACCTTC
D gene: NA
CDR3 length: 13
V gene: TRBV6-5
J gene: TRBJ1-2
clone size: NA

CDR3 protein: CASSQGGGTSGEERDTQYF
CDR3 DNA: TGCGCCAGCAGCCAAGGTGGGGGGACTAGCGGGGAGGAGAGAGATACGCAGTATTTT
D gene: TRBD2
CDR3 length: 19
V gene: TRBV4-3
J gene: TRBJ2-3
clone size: NA

CDR3 protein: CASSAGLNLGGNQPQHF
CDR3 DNA: TGTGCCAGCAGTGCGGGGCTCAATCTCGGAGGCAATCAGCCCCAGCATTTT
D gene: NA
CDR3 length: 17
V gene: TRBV2
J gene: TRBJ1-5
clone size: few

CDR3 protein: CASSQLAVNTEAFF
CDR3 DNA: TGCGCCAGCAGCCAATTAGCGGTGAACACTGAAGCTTTCTTT
D gene: NA
CDR3 length: 14
V gene: TRBV4-1
J gene: TRBJ1-1
clone size: NA

CDR3 protein: CASSLRDSNQPQHF
CDR3 DNA: TGTGCCAGCTCACTAAGGGACAGCAATCAGCCCCAGCATTTT
D gene: NA
CDR3 length: 14
V gene: TRBV18
J gene: TRBJ1-5
clone size: once

CDR3 protein: CASSEGTGILIPRGYTF
CDR3 DNA: TGTGCCAGCAGTGAAGGGACAGGGATTCTGATTCCCCGAGGCTACACCTTC
D gene: TRBD1
CDR3 length: 17
V gene: TRBV25-1
J gene: TRBJ1-2
clone size: few

CDR3 protein: CASSLSVREGETQYF
CDR3 DNA: TGTGCCAGCAGTTTATCCGTCAGGGAAGGAGAGACCCAGTACTTC
D gene: NA
CDR3 length: 15
V gene: TRBV27
J gene: TRBJ2-5
clone size: NA

CDR3 protein: CASSEGTNANEQFF
CDR3 DNA: TGTGCCAGCAGTGAAGGGACCAACGCCAATGAGCAGTTCTTC
D gene: NA
CDR3 length: 14
V gene: TRBV2
J gene: TRBJ2-1
clone size: NA

CDR3 protein: CASSVAGPQETQYF
CDR3 DNA: TGTGCCAGCAGCGTAGCGGGACCCCAAGAGACCCAGTACTTC
D gene: TRBD2
CDR3 length: 14
V gene: TRBV13
J gene: TRBJ2-5
clone size: NA

CDR3 protein: CASSPHFTSERTDTQYF
CDR3 DNA: TGCGCCAGCAGCCCCCACTTCACATCAGAACGCACAGATACGCAGTATTTT
D gene: NA
CDR3 length: 17
V gene: TRBV4-3
J gene: TRBJ2-3
clone size: NA

CDR3 protein: CASSLEWGRLNEKLFF
CDR3 DNA: TGTGCCAGCAGCTTAGAGTGGGGCAGACTTAATGAAAAACTGTTTTTT
D gene: NA
CDR3 length: 16
V gene: TRBV7-8
J gene: TRBJ1-4
clone size: once

CDR3 protein: CASSQEDGDTGELFF
CDR3 DNA: TGTGCCAGCAGCCAAGAGGACGGAGACACCGGGGAGCTGTTTTTT
D gene: NA
CDR3 length: 15
V gene: TRBV3-1/TRBV3-2
J gene: TRBJ2-2
clone size: NA

CDR3 protein: CASSFGLTKSAYNEQFF
CDR3 DNA: TGTGCCAGCAGTTTCGGTCTCACCAAAAGCGCCTACAATGAGCAGTTCTTC
D gene: NA
CDR3 length: 17
V gene: TRBV6-2/TRBV6-3
J gene: TRBJ2-1
clone size: NA

CDR3 protein: CASSNQSWHTF
CDR3 DNA: TGTGCCAGCAGCAACCAGTCATGGCACACCTTC
D gene: NA
CDR3 length: 11
V gene: TRBV7-9
J gene: TRBJ1-2
clone size: once

CDR3 protein: CASSSKETQYF
CDR3 DNA: TGTGCCAGCAGCTCTAAAGAGACCCAGTACTTC
D gene: NA
CDR3 length: 11
V gene: TRBV13
J gene: TRBJ2-5
clone size: NA

CDR3 protein: CSVGEVGGGNEQFF
CDR3 DNA: TGCAGCGTTGGGGAGGTCGGGGGAGGGAATGAGCAGTTCTTC
D gene: TRBD2
CDR3 length: 14
V gene: TRBV29-1
J gene: TRBJ2-1
clone size: NA

CDR3 protein: CATSDAGIRVDTQYF
CDR3 DNA: TGTGCCACCAGTGATGCAGGGATTAGGGTAGATACGCAGTATTTT
D gene: NA
CDR3 length: 15
V gene: TRBV24-1
J gene: TRBJ2-3
clone size: NA

CDR3 protein: CASSPPVPYTYEQYF
CDR3 DNA: TGTGCCAGCTCACCACCGGTACCTTATACGTACGAGCAGTACTTC
D gene: NA
CDR3 length: 15
V gene: TRBV18
J gene: TRBJ2-7
clone size: NA

CDR3 protein: CASSLSPRSIAEAFF
CDR3 DNA: TGTGCCAGCAGCTTGAGTCCCCGATCGATCGCTGAAGCTTTCTTT
D gene: NA
CDR3 length: 15
V gene: TRBV5-6
J gene: TRBJ1-1
clone size: NA

CDR3 protein: CASTPTAPYEQYF
CDR3 DNA: TGTGCCAGCACCCCGACGGCCCCCTACGAGCAGTACTTC
D gene: NA
CDR3 length: 13
V gene: TRBV6-2/TRBV6-3
J gene: TRBJ2-7
clone size: NA

CDR3 protein: CASSSHRGGGANGYTF
CDR3 DNA: TGTGCCAGCAGCTCTCACAGGGGCGGAGGGGCGAATGGCTACACCTTC
D gene: TRBD1
CDR3 length: 16
V gene: TRBV7-2
J gene: TRBJ1-2
clone size: NA

CDR3 protein: CASSVGLAGNEQYF
CDR3 DNA: TGCGCCAGCAGTGTAGGACTAGCGGGGAACGAGCAGTACTTC
D gene: TRBD2
CDR3 length: 14
V gene: TRBV10-1
J gene: TRBJ2-7
clone size: NA

CDR3 protein: CATSRGNNEQFF
CDR3 DNA: TGTGCCACCAGCAGGGGGAATAATGAGCAGTTCTTC
D gene: NA
CDR3 length: 12
V gene: TRBV15
J gene: TRBJ2-1
clone size: NA

CDR3 protein: CASSLSGISYNEQFF
CDR3 DNA: TGTGCCAGTAGTCTTAGCGGGATCTCCTACAATGAGCAGTTCTTC
D gene: TRBD2
CDR3 length: 15
V gene: TRBV19
J gene: TRBJ2-1
clone size: NA

CDR3 protein: CASSRMGDSNQPQHF
CDR3 DNA: TGTGCCAGCAGCCGAATGGGCGATAGCAATCAGCCCCAGCATTTT
D gene: NA
CDR3 length: 15
V gene: TRBV3-1/TRBV3-2
J gene: TRBJ1-5
clone size: NA

CDR3 protein: CASSPDEETQYF
CDR3 DNA: TGTGCCAGCAGCCCCGACGAGGAGACCCAGTACTTC
D gene: NA
CDR3 length: 12
V gene: TRBV7-2
J gene: TRBJ2-5
clone size: NA

CDR3 protein: CASPSEVGGNTEAFF
CDR3 DNA: TGTGCCAGCCCTTCCGAGGTTGGGGGAAACACTGAAGCTTTCTTT
D gene: NA
CDR3 length: 15
V gene: TRBV28
J gene: TRBJ1-1
clone size: NA

CDR3 protein: CASSFLTGELFF
CDR3 DNA: TGTGCCAGCAGCTTTCTAACCGGGGAGCTGTTTTTT
D gene: NA
CDR3 length: 12
V gene: TRBV5-6
J gene: TRBJ2-2
clone size: NA

CDR3 protein: CASSPRSNTEAFF
CDR3 DNA: TGTGCCAGCAGCCCACGCTCGAACACTGAAGCTTTCTTT
D gene: NA
CDR3 length: 13
V gene: TRBV5-4
J gene: TRBJ1-1
clone size: NA

CDR3 protein: CATATGTGGSGNTIYF
CDR3 DNA: TGTGCCACCGCAACCGGGACAGGGGGCTCGGGAAACACCATATATTTT
D gene: TRBD1
CDR3 length: 16
V gene: TRBV15
J gene: TRBJ1-3
clone size: NA

CDR3 protein: CASSLEDRADTQYF
CDR3 DNA: TGTGCCAGCAGCTTGGAGGACAGGGCAGATACGCAGTATTTT
D gene: TRBD1
CDR3 length: 14
V gene: TRBV5-8
J gene: TRBJ2-3
clone size: NA

CDR3 protein: CSGGTSATDTQYF
CDR3 DNA: TGCAGCGGCGGGACTAGCGCGACAGATACGCAGTATTTT
D gene: TRBD2
CDR3 length: 13
V gene: TRBV29-1
J gene: TRBJ2-3
clone size: NA

CDR3 protein: CASSQGERSYNEQFF
CDR3 DNA: TGTGCCAGCAGCCAAGGCGAGCGCTCCTACAATGAGCAGTTCTTC
D gene: NA
CDR3 length: 15
V gene: TRBV3-1/TRBV3-2
J gene: TRBJ2-1
clone size: NA

CDR3 protein: CASSFSGRLKGTEQFF
CDR3 DNA: TGTGCCAGCAGTTTTTCGGGCAGGCTAAAGGGTACTGAGCAGTTCTTC
D gene: NA
CDR3 length: 16
V gene: TRBV27
J gene: TRBJ2-1
clone size: NA

CDR3 protein: CASSLVAGELFF
CDR3 DNA: TGTGCCAGCAGCTTAGTTGCCGGGGAGCTGTTTTTT
D gene: NA
CDR3 length: 12
V gene: TRBV11-3
J gene: TRBJ2-2
clone size: NA

CDR3 protein: CASSWRGVTYNEQFF
CDR3 DNA: TGTGCCAGCAGTTGGAGGGGTGTAACCTACAATGAGCAGTTCTTC
D gene: NA
CDR3 length: 15
V gene: TRBV9
J gene: TRBJ2-1
clone size: NA

CDR3 protein: CASSALSRLDTEAFF
CDR3 DNA: TGTGCCAGCAGCGCCCTATCGCGGTTGGACACTGAAGCTTTCTTT
D gene: NA
CDR3 length: 15
V gene: TRBV9
J gene: TRBJ1-1
clone size: NA

CDR3 protein: CASSEILNTEAFF
CDR3 DNA: TGTGCCAGCAGTGAAATCCTAAACACTGAAGCTTTCTTT
D gene: NA
CDR3 length: 13
V gene: TRBV2
J gene: TRBJ1-1
clone size: once

CDR3 protein: CASSPTSPGQFF
CDR3 DNA: TGTGCCAGCAGCCCCACTAGCCCCGGGCAGTTCTTC
D gene: NA
CDR3 length: 12
V gene: TRBV6-2/TRBV6-3
J gene: TRBJ2-1
clone size: NA

CDR3 protein: CSVEEGGSGNEQFF
CDR3 DNA: TGCAGCGTTGAAGAAGGAGGTAGCGGCAATGAGCAGTTCTTC
D gene: NA
CDR3 length: 14
V gene: TRBV29-1
J gene: TRBJ2-1
clone size: few

CDR3 protein: CASSQEGTSGPTNDNEQFF
CDR3 DNA: TGCGCCAGCAGCCAAGAGGGGACTAGCGGGCCAACTAACGACAATGAGCAGTTCTTC
D gene: TRBD2
CDR3 length: 19
V gene: TRBV4-3
J gene: TRBJ2-1
clone size: NA

CDR3 protein: CASSLVRVTGELFF
CDR3 DNA: TGTGCCAGCAGCTTAGTTAGGGTAACCGGGGAGCTGTTTTTT
D gene: NA
CDR3 length: 14
V gene: TRBV7-2
J gene: TRBJ2-2
clone size: NA

CDR3 protein: CAWTSPRVRVTGELFF
CDR3 DNA: TGTGCCTGGACTTCACCGAGGGTGAGGGTAACCGGGGAGCTGTTTTTT
D gene: NA
CDR3 length: 16
V gene: TRBV30
J gene: TRBJ2-2
clone size: NA

CDR3 protein: CASSLRNWGRSGGEKLFF
CDR3 DNA: TGTGCCAGCAGTTTACGGAACTGGGGACGGTCCGGCGGGGAAAAACTGTTTTTT
D gene: NA
CDR3 length: 18
V gene: TRBV28
J gene: TRBJ1-4
clone size: NA

CDR3 protein: CASSFLAGGPNEQFF
CDR3 DNA: TGTGCCAGCAGTTTCCTAGCGGGAGGGCCAAATGAGCAGTTCTTC
D gene: TRBD2
CDR3 length: 15
V gene: TRBV7-9
J gene: TRBJ2-1
clone size: NA